These 32 T cell receptor beta chains originate from one sample sequenced in a study of blood T cell repertoires in COVID-19. Clones were sequenced by immunoSEQ multiplex PCR, and TCRdb holds only the in-frame ones, with some missing. The sample has 200,000 to 250,000 clones, about four fifths seen once. The material sequenced was peripheral blood. Receptor source: a woman in her late teens or twenties with acute or convalescent COVID-19.

The V gene is TRBV2, the J gene TRBJ1-2; perhaps TRBD1 as D (6 bases). Germline loops: CDR1 SNHLY, CDR2 FYNNEI. The V end was cut by 0 bases, the J end by 11 bases, with 16 bases between. The CDR3 has 14 amino acids. The DNA for the CDR3 is TGTGCCAGCAGTGAAGCTGCGACGACAGGACGGTACACCTTC. This gives the protein CASSEAATTGRYTF.

V gene TRBV6-2 or TRBV6-3 combines with J gene TRBJ2-6; TRBD1 aligns across 9 bases. The V gene's germline CDR1 is MNHEY and CDR2 SVGEGT. This CDR3 region has 19 residues. J was trimmed by 1 base and V by 2 bases; bases with no gene match: 9. DNA for the CDR3: TGTGCCAGCAGTTACCACACACAGGGGGCTTCGTCTGGGGCCAACGTCCTGACTTTC. Translating gives CASSYHTQGASSGANVLTF.

The chain couples TRBV28 to TRBJ2-5; 7 nucleotides agree with TRBD1. This CDR3 has 16 residues. In germline, CDR1 is MDHEN, CDR2 SYDVKM. The V and J ends lost 3 bases and 0 bases, in that order; junction bases with no gene match: 7. CDR3 in amino acids: CASSLGSGQNQETQYF. The CDR3 coding sequence is TGTGCCAGCAGTTTGGGGTCGGGACAGAACCAAGAGACCCAGTACTTC.

The V call is TRBV12-5, the J call TRBJ2-5; weak D call: TRBD2 (7 bases). Trimming took off 3 bases at V and 5 bases at J, with 16 bases between the two ends. Germline V gives CDR1 LGHNT, CDR2 FRNRAP. The CDR3 loop spans 15 amino acids. CDR3 in amino acids: CASGLPGGGQETQYF. Here the CDR3 DNA reads TGTGCTAGTGGTTTACCGGGGGGCGGGCAGGAGACCCAGTACTTC.

DNA of the CDR3: TGCGCCAGCAGCTTGGTCACAGGGGTTCAGCCCCAGCATTTT. Encoded protein: CASSLVTGVQPQHF. The chain links TRBV5-1 to TRBJ1-5; 7 bases match TRBD1. CDR1 and CDR2 (germline): SGHRS, YFSETQ. Trimming cost V 0 bases and J 6 bases; bases outside gene matches: 3. The CDR3 is 14 amino acids.

The genes are TRBV19 and TRBJ2-3, with 10 bases that match TRBD2. This CDR3 has 18 residues. V gave up 6 bases and J gave up 1 base; unmatched junction bases: 13. Germline V CDR1 and CDR2: LNHDA, SQIVND (reference sequence). The CDR3 DNA follows: TGTGCCAGTAGATGGGCGCTAGCGGGAGCCTCTTGCACAGATACGCAGTATTTT. Amino acid sequence: CASRWALAGASCTDTQYF.

The rearrangement links TRBV27 to TRBJ2-3; maybe TRBD2 (5 bases). There are 15 residues in the CDR3. V gave up 5 bases and J gave up 2 bases, with 14 bases separating them. CDR1 is MNHEY and CDR2 is SMNVEV in the germline V gene (reference sequence). This CDR3 reads CASSHPREPTDTQYF. The CDR3 DNA follows: TGTGCCAGCAGTCACCCTAGGGAGCCCACAGATACGCAGTATTTT.

V is TRBV27 and J is TRBJ1-4; TRBD1 might be the D (6 bases). V was cut by 7 bases and J by 3 bases, with 12 bases left in between. Germline lookup yields CDR1 MNHEY and CDR2 SMNVEV (reference sequence). The CDR3 totals 14 residues. The CDR3 region has the DNA TGTGCCAGCATGTTACAGGGACCTAATGAAAAACTGTTTTTT. Residues: CASMLQGPNEKLFF.

Comments on this clone: This same CDR3 is encoded by further DNA sequences in the sample. The chain joins TRBV10-3 to TRBJ2-7; 7 bases are shared with TRBD1. V shed 4 bases and J 0 bases; nucleotides not matched to a gene: 3. Per germline, CDR1 ENHRY and CDR2 SYGVKD. This CDR3 has 14 amino acids. CDR3 in DNA: TGTGCCATCAGTGGGACAGGTCTCTCCTACGAGCAGTACTTC. Translated: CAISGTGLSYEQYF.

The V and J genes are TRBV30 and TRBJ1-3, with TRBD1 matching 10 bases. V lost 0 bases, J lost 3 bases, and 8 bases stayed unmatched. Germline CDR1 is GTSNPN and CDR2 is SVGIG (reference sequence). The CDR3 runs to 17 residues. The CDR3 sequence is CAWSVSRTGGYGNTIYF. The CDR3 DNA follows: TGTGCCTGGAGTGTATCCCGGACAGGGGGTTATGGAAACACCATATATTTT. Full variable domain (remainder filled in from reference TRBV30 and TRBJ1-3): SQTIHQWPATLVQPVGSPLSLECTVEGTSNPNLYWYRQAAGRGLQLLFYSVGIGQISSEVPQNLSASRPQDRQFILSSKKLLLSDSGFYLCAWSVSRTGGYGNTIYFGEGSWLTVV.

V and J are TRBV9 and TRBJ2-2, with D maybe TRBD1 (6 bases). V shed 3 bases and J shed 7 bases, with 13 bases lying between them. The CDR3 loop spans 14 amino acids. CDR1 and CDR2 (germline): SGDLS, YYNGEE. CDR3 protein: CASSARTDLGELFF. The CDR3 DNA reads TGTGCCAGCAGCGCCCGGACAGATCTCGGGGAGCTGTTTTTT.

The chain couples TRBV19 to TRBJ2-7; 8 bases are shared with TRBD1. The CDR3 is 13 residues long. Germline-derived CDR1 and CDR2 are LNHDA and SQIVND (reference sequence). Trimming took 10 bases from V and 2 from J; bases not matched to a gene: 7. This CDR3 reads CATAAGGTYEQYF. In DNA, the CDR3 is TGTGCCACCGCGGCAGGGGGCACCTACGAGCAGTACTTC.

This clone was picked up one time. At one end, the junction sequence differs from germline, possibly due to a read error. V is TRBV7-8 and J is TRBJ2-1; a possible D gene is TRBD2 (5 bases). Looked up from germline, CDR1 is SGHVS and CDR2 is FQNEAQ. The CDR3 contains 14 residues. In nucleotides, the CDR3 is TGTGCCAGCAGCTTAGTGGCGGGCTACCATGAGCAGTTCTTC. It codes for CASSLVAGYHEQFF.

The chain carries TRBV6-5 and TRBJ1-2, with TRBD1 as a possible D gene (5 bases). V dropped 6 bases and J dropped 4 bases, with 18 bases sitting between them. CDR3 length equals 15 residues. Germline V gene lookup returns CDR1 MNHEY and CDR2 SVGAGI. The CDR3 DNA sequence: TGTGCCAGCAGCGCCGGGGGGGTTCGGAGCTATGGCTACACCTTC. Translating gives CASSAGGVRSYGYTF.

V and J are TRBV28 and TRBJ2-2; 9 positions match TRBD2. Germline lookup yields CDR1 MDHEN and CDR2 SYDVKM. J gave up 9 bases and V 6 bases, and 20 bases lay outside the gene matches. The CDR3 spans 18 residues. CDR3 amino acids: CASSPQGGLAGRIRELFF. The CDR3 coding sequence is TGTGCCAGCAGCCCACAAGGGGGGCTAGCGGGACGAATCCGGGAGCTGTTTTTT.

The chain employs TRBV3-1 (or the pseudogene TRBV3-2) and TRBJ2-1; TRBD2 matches at 9 bases. With 0 bases clipped from V and 3 bases from J, the junction kept 3 bases outside the gene matches. Germline V gene data show CDR1 as LGHDT and CDR2 as YNNKEL (reference sequence). The CDR3 is made up of 16 amino acids. The CDR3 nucleotides are TGTGCCAGCAGCCAAGACGGGACTAGCCGCTACAATGAGCAGTTCTTC. Protein: CASSQDGTSRYNEQFF.

Ten or more counts support this clone. The V gene is TRBV2, the J gene TRBJ1-2; D gene uncertain. The CDR3 loop spans 12 amino acids. V lost 1 base and J 7 bases, leaving 7 bases between the germline ends. Germline V gene sequence: CDR1 SNHLY, CDR2 FYNNEI. The DNA of the CDR3 is TGTGCCAGCAGTGAAGTCGGGGTTGGCTACACCTTC. Its translation is CASSEVGVGYTF.

V usage is TRBV10-3 and J usage is TRBJ1-1; 9 nucleotides line up with TRBD1. V gave up 4 bases and J gave up 4 bases; unmatched junction bases: 4. Looked up from germline, CDR1 is ENHRY and CDR2 is SYGVKD. This CDR3 is 14 amino acids long. Here the CDR3 DNA reads TGTGCCATCAGTGCCGGGACAGGGACCACTGAAGCTTTCTTT. Its translation: CAISAGTGTTEAFF.

This clone occurred once. This chain connects TRBV5-1 to TRBJ2-5; D gene unclear. V was clipped by 5 bases and J by 0 bases, with 11 bases between them. The CDR3 is 14 amino acids. Germline CDR1 and CDR2: SGHRS and YFSETQ. CDR3 region: CASRKDGYQETQYF. The CDR3 DNA follows: TGCGCCAGCAGGAAAGACGGGTACCAAGAGACCCAGTACTTC.

The rearrangement joins TRBV2 to TRBJ2-7, with D possibly being TRBD2 (6 bases). Germline lookup yields CDR1 SNHLY and CDR2 FYNNEI. The CDR3 is 14 residues long. Trimming pared 5 bases from V and 0 bases from J, leaving 11 bases between. The CDR3 nucleotides are TGTGCCAGCAGTAACCGGGACTCCTCCTACGAGCAGTACTTC. It yields the protein CASSNRDSSYEQYF.

This chain uses TRBV7-2 with TRBJ2-1; D gene ambiguous. This CDR3 has 16 amino acids. Trimming shortened V by 4 bases and J by 2 bases, and 15 bases separated the two germline ends. Germline CDR1 is SGHTA and CDR2 is FQGNSA. Here the CDR3 reads CASSSISQITYNEQFF. In DNA form, the CDR3 reads TGTGCCAGCAGCTCAATTAGCCAGATTACCTACAATGAGCAGTTCTTC.

With regard to this clone: Other nucleotide sequences in the sample specify the same CDR3. The chain couples TRBV30 to TRBJ1-1, with no clear D. This CDR3 region has 13 residues. The germline CDR1 and CDR2 sequences are GTSNPN and SVGIG (reference sequence). Between the trimmed V and J ends, which lost 1 base and 1 base, there was a span of 7 bases. The DNA for the CDR3 is TGTGCCTGGAGTGGACAAGCGAACACTGAAGCTTTCTTT. Translated: CAWSGQANTEAFF.

This chain connects TRBV11-3 to TRBJ2-5; 14 nucleotides match TRBD2. Germline assignment: CDR1 SGHNT and CDR2 YENEEA. This CDR3 is built from 17 residues. After removal of 1 base from V and 5 bases from J, the junction contained 6 bases not matched to a gene. The CDR3 sequence: CASSLARTSGRRETQYF. The DNA for the CDR3 is TGTGCCAGCAGCTTAGCCAGGACTAGCGGGAGGAGGGAGACCCAGTACTTC.

This chain connects TRBV5-6 to TRBJ2-7, with D possibly TRBD2 on 5 matching bases. Looked up from germline, CDR1 is SGHDT and CDR2 is YYEEEE. CDR3 length equals 14 residues. V lost 3 bases, J lost 0 bases, and 10 bases lay in between. This CDR3 is CASSSDWSSYEQYF. The CDR3 bases are TGTGCCAGCAGCTCGGACTGGAGCTCCTACGAGCAGTACTTC.

The chain couples TRBV4-1 to TRBJ1-2, with D perhaps matching TRBD1 (6 bases). Trimming pared 0 bases from V and 5 bases from J, leaving 25 bases between. This CDR3 has 19 residues. CDR1 MGHRA and CDR2 YSYEKL come from the germline V gene. CDR3 sequence reads: CASSQDPVMAQGLVYGYTF. Here the CDR3 DNA reads TGCGCCAGCAGCCAAGATCCGGTGATGGCTCAGGGGTTAGTTTATGGCTACACCTTC.

This clone was observed a few times. The CDR3, as DNA: TGTGCCAGCAGCCTGGCAGCGGGCGCTGCCTCCTACAATGAGCAGTTCTTC. Its translation: CASSLAAGAASYNEQFF. The chain is built from TRBV7-6 and TRBJ2-1; maybe TRBD2 (6 bases). The length of the CDR3 is 17 residues. Germline assignment: CDR1 SGHVS and CDR2 FNYEAQ. The V end lost 5 bases, the J end lost 0 bases, and 17 bases lay between the germline ends.

The gene calls are TRBV19 and TRBJ1-6; D might be TRBD1 (6 bases). Germline V gene data show CDR1 as LNHDA and CDR2 as SQIVND (reference sequence). This CDR3 is 14 amino acids long. Trimming took off 3 bases at V and 10 bases at J, with 13 bases between the two ends. CDR3 protein: CASSITGRGSPLHF. DNA for the CDR3: TGTGCCAGTAGTATTACAGGGAGGGGATCACCCCTCCACTTT.

V gene TRBV14 combines with J gene TRBJ2-6, with 15 bases fitting TRBD2. After removal of 1 base from V and 0 bases from J, the junction contained 13 bases not matched to a gene. The CDR3 contains 23 residues. Germline V lookup: CDR1 SGHDN, CDR2 FVKESK. CDR3 protein: CASSQAFGTSGRIPLSGANVLTF. The CDR3 bases are TGTGCCAGCAGCCAAGCTTTCGGGACTAGCGGGAGGATCCCTCTCTCTGGGGCCAACGTCCTGACTTTC.

The V call is TRBV2, the J call TRBJ1-6, with TRBD1 matching over 10 bases. This CDR3 is 14 amino acids long. Germline loops: CDR1 SNHLY, CDR2 FYNNEI. Unmatched junction bases numbered 6, after V lost 7 bases and J lost 9 bases. The CDR3 sequence: CASTRQGAGSPLHF. The CDR3 bases are TGTGCCAGCACAAGACAGGGGGCGGGTTCACCCCTCCACTTT.

This clone was detected once. The chain uses TRBV6-2 or TRBV6-3 and TRBJ2-7; 7 positions agree with TRBD2. Germline values: CDR1 MNHEY, CDR2 SVGEGT. The trim removed 5 bases at V and 6 bases at J, leaving 4 bases unmatched. The CDR3 length is 12 residues. In nucleotides, the CDR3 is TGTGCCAGCAGTGGGGGGGGGAGCGAGCAGTACTTC. Its protein product is CASSGGGSEQYF.

The CDR3 DNA is TGTGCCAGCAGCCCTTGGGCGGGAAAAGAATACGAGCAGTACTTC. It translates to CASSPWAGKEYEQYF. This chain joins TRBV3-1 (or the pseudogene TRBV3-2) and TRBJ2-7; D possibly corresponds to TRBD2 (6 bases). Germline loops: CDR1 LGHDT, CDR2 YNNKEL (reference sequence). With 4 bases removed from V and 4 bases from J, the gap between germline ends came to 17 bases. There are 15 residues in the CDR3.

The chain is built from TRBV6-5 and TRBJ2-1; D gene uncertain. Germline values: CDR1 MNHEY, CDR2 SVGAGI. The CDR3 is made up of 14 amino acids. The V and J ends lost 2 bases and 9 bases respectively, with 14 bases between them. CDR3 in amino acids: CASSYVAKSVEQFF. The DNA for the CDR3 is TGTGCCAGCAGTTACGTAGCCAAATCCGTTGAGCAGTTCTTC.